A single sample is the source of the 22 T cell receptor beta chains below, sequenced in a study of CD8+ T cells in alopecia areata. Treatment reported: oral pan-JAK inhibitor, 5-10 mg twice daily. RNA was extracted and reverse transcribed into cDNA as the sequencing template. Some clones are missing from TCRdb's copy, which holds only in-frame ones; the method was immunoSEQ multiplex PCR. The table has hundreds of thousands of clones, more than 55% seen once. The sample consisted of CD4+ T cells sorted from blood, taken around week 44, from a patient treated with tofacitinib. These receptors were taken from a human donor with alopecia areata.

The gene calls are TRBV7-2 and TRBJ2-1; either TRBD1 or TRBD2 may supply D (5 bases each). The CDR3 runs 13 residues. Germline CDR1 reads SGHTA; CDR2 reads FQGNSA. V lost 3 bases to trimming and J lost 9 bases, with 12 bases between them. The CDR3 protein is CASSLGRLREQFF. The CDR3 region has the DNA TGTGCCAGCAGCTTGGGACGGCTGCGTGAGCAGTTCTTC.

The V gene is TRBV29-1, the J gene TRBJ1-5; perhaps TRBD1 as D (5 bases). This CDR3 has 14 residues. The germline CDR1 and CDR2 sequences are SQVTM and ANQGSEA. Trimming stripped 5 bases from V and 4 bases from J, with 15 bases between. In DNA, the CDR3 is TGCAGCGTTTGTTTGGGACTGGGAAATCAGCCCCAGCATTTT. This sequence encodes CSVCLGLGNQPQHF.

This clone was seen a few times. CDR3 DNA sequence: TGTGCCAGCAGCTCAGAAAACATTCAGTACTTC. Its protein product is CASSSENIQYF. The rearrangement uses TRBV7-2 and TRBJ2-4; no clear D gene. The CDR3 is 11 amino acids. CDR1 is SGHTA and CDR2 is FQGNSA in the germline V gene. Deletions cut 4 bases from V and 5 bases from J, with 3 bases between.

CDR3 protein: CASEIEGREAFF. CDR3 bases: TGTGCCAGCGAGATTGAAGGACGGGAAGCTTTCTTT. The chain uses TRBV2 and TRBJ1-1; D is ambiguous. The CDR3 loop spans 12 amino acids. Germline V CDR1 and CDR2: SNHLY, FYNNEI. Between the trimmed V and J ends, which lost 8 bases and 8 bases, there was a span of 15 bases.

The chain carries TRBV28 and TRBJ1-5, with 7 positions matching TRBD1. Germline trimming cut 6 bases from V and 5 bases from J; bases unmatched to any gene: 10. This CDR3 spans 15 amino acids. The germline V gene has CDR1 MDHEN and CDR2 SYDVKM. The CDR3 DNA reads as TGTGCCAGCAGCCCCTCCGACAGGGATGATCAGCCCCAGCATTTT. Amino acid sequence: CASSPSDRDDQPQHF.

The chain carries TRBV2 and TRBJ2-7; possibly TRBD1 for D (5 bases). The CDR3 totals 15 residues. Germline values: CDR1 SNHLY, CDR2 FYNNEI. Trimming stripped 1 base from V and 0 bases from J, with 10 bases between. The DNA for the CDR3 is TGTGCCAGCAGTGAAGACCCGCAGGGCTCCTACGAGCAGTACTTC. Protein product: CASSEDPQGSYEQYF.

The gene calls are TRBV7-3 and TRBJ1-1; TRBD1 is a possible D gene (6 bases). This CDR3 comprises 13 residues. V was clipped by 8 bases and J by 4 bases, with 14 bases between them. Germline-derived CDR1 and CDR2 are SGHTA and FQGTGA. CDR3 residues: CASVEGHLTEAFF. The CDR3 region has the DNA TGTGCCAGCGTTGAGGGACACCTCACTGAAGCTTTCTTT.

This clone was seen only a few times. The rearrangement uses TRBV2 and TRBJ1-1; 8 nucleotides match TRBD1. Germline V lookup: CDR1 SNHLY, CDR2 FYNNEI. V was pared by 6 bases and J by 5 bases, with 17 bases of the junction left unmatched. This CDR3 has 17 amino acids. In nucleotides, the CDR3 is TGTGCCAGCAGCGTACTCGGGCAGGGGGCCATTGGAACTGAAGCTTTCTTT. Its protein product is CASSVLGQGAIGTEAFF.

The chain recombines TRBV9 with TRBJ1-2, with D maybe TRBD1 (6 bases). Trimming stripped 3 bases from V and 4 bases from J, with 13 bases between. Germline assignment: CDR1 SGDLS and CDR2 YYNGEE. This CDR3 is built from 14 residues. CDR3 residues: CASSETGRSYGYTF. The CDR3 DNA reads as TGTGCCAGCAGCGAAACAGGGCGCAGCTATGGCTACACCTTC. Filled out from reference TRBV9 and TRBJ1-2, the complete variable domain reads DSGVTQTPKHLITATGQRVTLRCSPRSGDLSVYWYQQSLDQGLQFLIQYYNGEERAKGNILERFSAQQFPDLHSELNLSSLELGDSALYFCASSETGRSYGYTFGSGTRLTVV.

V usage is TRBV4-1 and J usage is TRBJ2-2, with D hard to call. Per the germline V gene, CDR1 is MGHRA and CDR2 is YSYEKL. CDR3 length: 16 residues. V shed 4 bases and J shed 4 bases, with 16 bases lying between them. CDR3 region: CASSRRLTDGTGELFF. Written as DNA, the CDR3 is TGCGCCAGCAGCCGCCGTCTTACTGATGGCACCGGGGAGCTGTTTTTT.

This clone showed up just a few times. The gene calls are TRBV29-1 and TRBJ1-1; D might be TRBD1 (5 bases). This CDR3 region has 12 residues. V lost 6 bases, J lost 7 bases, and 15 bases lay in between. In germline, CDR1 is SQVTM, CDR2 ANQGSEA. Here the CDR3 reads CSVGTAGGEAFF. The DNA for the CDR3 is TGCAGCGTGGGGACCGCCGGGGGTGAAGCTTTCTTT.

This rearrangement joins TRBV29-1 to TRBJ2-6; TRBD2 is a possible D gene (6 bases). Trimming stripped 1 base from V and 1 base from J, with 8 bases between. The CDR3 covers 15 residues. Germline-derived CDR1 and CDR2 are SQVTM and ANQGSEA. The CDR3 reads CSVEAAGSGANVLTF. Written as DNA, the CDR3 is TGCAGCGTTGAAGCTGCGGGATCTGGGGCCAACGTCCTGACTTTC.

This clone was detected ten times or more. The chain is built from TRBV19 and TRBJ2-7; 10 positions agree with TRBD1. The V and J ends lost 1 base and 12 bases, in that order; junction bases with no gene match: 6. Germline CDR1 is LNHDA and CDR2 is SQIVND (reference sequence). The CDR3 contains 13 residues. The CDR3: CASSIVGTGVVYF. Here the CDR3 DNA reads TGTGCCAGTAGTATAGTTGGGACAGGGGTCGTGTACTTC.

The chain carries TRBV6-5 and TRBJ2-2; tentative D call: TRBD2 (6 bases). This CDR3 is built from 15 residues. Trimming left V 5 bases short and J 1 base short, with 11 bases between. Germline CDR1 and CDR2: MNHEY and SVGAGI. The CDR3 bases are TGTGCCAGCAGTCAAGGAGGGTTGAACACCGGGGAGCTGTTTTTT. It specifies CASSQGGLNTGELFF.

The rearrangement joins TRBV9 to TRBJ1-2; 8 bases agree with TRBD1. V dropped 0 bases and J dropped 1; count of bases not matched to a gene: 2. The CDR3 spans 15 residues. Germline V CDR1 and CDR2: SGDLS, YYNGEE. The CDR3 protein is CASSVGDRGNYGYTF. CDR3 sequence (DNA): TGTGCCAGCAGCGTAGGCGACAGGGGTAACTATGGCTACACCTTC.

The chain combines TRBV30 with TRBJ2-3; D remains unclear. CDR3 length equals 13 residues. Germline CDR1 GTSNPN, CDR2 SVGIG (reference sequence). V lost 0 bases and J lost 4, with 8 bases in between. CDR3 amino acids: CAWSVSPPDTQYF. CDR3 nucleotides: TGTGCCTGGAGTGTAAGCCCCCCAGATACGCAGTATTTT.

The rearrangement uses TRBV6-5 and TRBJ2-1; D remains ambiguous. Looked up from germline, CDR1 is MNHEY and CDR2 is SVGAGI. The CDR3 length is 14 residues. V was clipped by 6 bases and J by 5 bases, with 14 bases between them. The CDR3 region is CASRRSVDNNEQFF. The CDR3 DNA reads TGTGCCAGCAGGCGATCCGTTGATAACAATGAGCAGTTCTTC.

The chain joins TRBV7-2 to TRBJ2-3; D is unclear. CDR3 length equals 12 residues. Germline V lookup: CDR1 SGHTA, CDR2 FQGNSA. V was pared by 5 bases and J by 4 bases, with 7 bases between. CDR3 sequence (DNA): TGTGCCAGCAGCCGAAAACCAGATACGCAGTATTTT. It encodes CASSRKPDTQYF.

The chain combines TRBV4-1 with TRBJ2-6, with D perhaps being TRBD1 or TRBD2 (5 bases each). V was pared by 4 bases and J by 0 bases, with 19 bases between. CDR3 length: 19 amino acids. Germline V CDR1 and CDR2: MGHRA, YSYEKL. In DNA form, the CDR3 reads TGCGCCAGCAGCCCCTATGAACCGGGACGGAGCTCTGGGGCCAACGTCCTGACTTTC. This translates into CASSPYEPGRSSGANVLTF.

CDR3 sequence (DNA): TGCGCCAGCAGCTTCACAGGGAAGTCGAACACTGAAGCTTTCTTT. Amino acids: CASSFTGKSNTEAFF. J is TRBJ1-1 and V is TRBV5-1, with D maybe TRBD1 (6 bases). V was trimmed by 2 bases and J by 1 base, leaving 12 bases between them. This CDR3 has 15 residues. The V gene's germline CDR1 is SGHRS and CDR2 YFSETQ.

This clone was counted between two and nine times. The rearrangement joins TRBV5-1 to TRBJ2-1; 12 bases map to TRBD2. The germline V gene encodes CDR1 SGHRS and CDR2 YFSETQ. V gave up 5 bases and J gave up 7 bases; unmatched junction bases: 7. The CDR3 extends over 15 amino acids. This CDR3 is CASRRLAGAENEQFF. The DNA of the CDR3 is TGCGCCAGCAGAAGACTAGCGGGGGCTGAGAATGAGCAGTTCTTC.

The rearrangement links TRBV7-9 to TRBJ2-1; 12 bases agree with TRBD2. The germline CDR1 and CDR2 sequences are SEHNR and FQNEAQ (reference sequence). J gave up 8 bases and V 7 bases, and 6 bases lay outside the gene matches. The CDR3 has 14 residues. The CDR3 nucleotides read TGTGCCAGCATACTAGCGGGGGGTATGGATGAGCAGTTCTTC. Amino acid sequence: CASILAGGMDEQFF.